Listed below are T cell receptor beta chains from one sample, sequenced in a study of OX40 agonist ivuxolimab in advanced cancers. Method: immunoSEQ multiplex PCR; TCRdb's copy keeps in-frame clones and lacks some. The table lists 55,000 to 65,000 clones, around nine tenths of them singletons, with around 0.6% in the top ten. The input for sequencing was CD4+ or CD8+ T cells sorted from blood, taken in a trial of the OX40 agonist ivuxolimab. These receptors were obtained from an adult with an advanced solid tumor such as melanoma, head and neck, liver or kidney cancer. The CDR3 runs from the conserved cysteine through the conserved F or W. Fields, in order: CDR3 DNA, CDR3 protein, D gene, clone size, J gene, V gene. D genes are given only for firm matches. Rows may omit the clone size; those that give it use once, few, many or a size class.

CDR3nt: TGTGCCAGCTCACCCCGGAGGCACCAAGAGACCCAGTACTTC
CDR3aa: CASSPRRHQETQYF
d_gene: NA
abundance: NA
j_gene: TRBJ2-5
v_gene: TRBV18

CDR3nt: TGTGCCAGCAGTTCCCCGGGTAGCAACTATGGCTACACCTTC
CDR3aa: CASSSPGSNYGYTF
d_gene: NA
abundance: once
j_gene: TRBJ1-2
v_gene: TRBV28

CDR3nt: TGTGCCTGGGGCCCCATTGCGGGGGCCACAGATACGCAGTATTTT
CDR3aa: CAWGPIAGATDTQYF
d_gene: NA
abundance: once
j_gene: TRBJ2-3
v_gene: TRBV30

CDR3nt: TGTGCCAGCTCAAGCCCCAGCGGGACAGGGACTTATAGCAATCAGCCCCAGCATTTT
CDR3aa: CASSSPSGTGTYSNQPQHF
d_gene: TRBD1
abundance: NA
j_gene: TRBJ1-5
v_gene: TRBV18

CDR3nt: TGTGCCAGCAGCCCACCTAGGGGCTCGAACACTGAAGCTTTCTTT
CDR3aa: CASSPPRGSNTEAFF
d_gene: NA
abundance: NA
j_gene: TRBJ1-1
v_gene: TRBV5-4

CDR3nt: TGCGCCAGCAGTGAGTCGTTATCCCTGGGCACCGGGGAGCTGTTTTTT
CDR3aa: CASSESLSLGTGELFF
d_gene: NA
abundance: NA
j_gene: TRBJ2-2
v_gene: TRBV10-1

CDR3nt: TGTGCCAGCAGTCTCCTAGCGGCGCTCGACACAGATACGCAGTATTTT
CDR3aa: CASSLLAALDTDTQYF
d_gene: TRBD2
abundance: NA
j_gene: TRBJ2-3
v_gene: TRBV6-4

CDR3nt: TGCGCCAGCCTGCCCCGGGGGCGTGAGACCCAGTACTTC
CDR3aa: CASLPRGRETQYF
d_gene: NA
abundance: NA
j_gene: TRBJ2-5
v_gene: TRBV10-2

CDR3nt: TGTGCCAGCAGCTTTGGCGCCTCAGGGGCAGGCGGCTACACCTTC
CDR3aa: CASSFGASGAGGYTF
d_gene: NA
abundance: few
j_gene: TRBJ1-2
v_gene: TRBV5-6

CDR3nt: TGTGCCAGCCGGGGGGAAGGAGATCAGCCCCAGCATTTT
CDR3aa: CASRGEGDQPQHF
d_gene: NA
abundance: NA
j_gene: TRBJ1-5
v_gene: TRBV6-5

CDR3nt: TGTGCCAGCAGCGTAGTAGGAGACACCGGGGAGCTGTTTTTT
CDR3aa: CASSVVGDTGELFF
d_gene: NA
abundance: NA
j_gene: TRBJ2-2
v_gene: TRBV11-3

CDR3nt: TGTGCCAGCAGCTTTTTAAGTGGCGGGAGAGGCAATGAGCAGTTCTTC
CDR3aa: CASSFLSGGRGNEQFF
d_gene: TRBD2
abundance: NA
j_gene: TRBJ2-1
v_gene: TRBV11-2

CDR3nt: TGCGCCAGCAGCTTGGCAGGGGGGTTGAATCAGCCCCAGCATTTT
CDR3aa: CASSLAGGLNQPQHF
d_gene: TRBD1
abundance: NA
j_gene: TRBJ1-5
v_gene: TRBV5-1

CDR3nt: TGCGCCACCGAGCCTCCTGGAAACACCATATATTTT
CDR3aa: CATEPPGNTIYF
d_gene: NA
abundance: NA
j_gene: TRBJ1-3
v_gene: TRBV23-1

CDR3nt: TGTGCCAGCAGGCTGGACAATAACTATGGCTACACCTTC
CDR3aa: CASRLDNNYGYTF
d_gene: NA
abundance: NA
j_gene: TRBJ1-2
v_gene: TRBV6-1

CDR3nt: TGTGCCAGCAGTAGTGCCAGGCCCCCAGATACGCAGTATTTT
CDR3aa: CASSSARPPDTQYF
d_gene: NA
abundance: NA
j_gene: TRBJ2-3
v_gene: TRBV7-2

CDR3nt: TGTGCCAGCAGCCATGGGAGGGGAAAGCCCCAGCATTTT
CDR3aa: CASSHGRGKPQHF
d_gene: NA
abundance: NA
j_gene: TRBJ1-5
v_gene: TRBV4-2

CDR3nt: TGTGCCTATAAGGAGGGTTGGGCCAATCAGCCCCAGCATTTT
CDR3aa: CAYKEGWANQPQHF
d_gene: NA
abundance: NA
j_gene: TRBJ1-5
v_gene: TRBV9

CDR3nt: TGTGCCAGCAAGGGAACTAGCCTAATAGATACGCAGTATTTT
CDR3aa: CASKGTSLIDTQYF
d_gene: NA
abundance: NA
j_gene: TRBJ2-3
v_gene: TRBV28

CDR3nt: TGTGCCAGCAGTTCCCTCGGGGGGGGGAAAACAGATACGCAGTATTTT
CDR3aa: CASSSLGGGKTDTQYF
d_gene: TRBD2
abundance: NA
j_gene: TRBJ2-3
v_gene: TRBV6-5

CDR3nt: TGCAGCGTTGAAAGAGAGACCCAGTACTTC
CDR3aa: CSVERETQYF
d_gene: NA
abundance: NA
j_gene: TRBJ2-5
v_gene: TRBV29-1

CDR3nt: TGCGCCAGCAGTTTCGCCAGCAGCCCTCCTAGCTCCTATAATTCACCCCTCCACTTT
CDR3aa: CASSFASSPPSSYNSPLHF
d_gene: NA
abundance: NA
j_gene: TRBJ1-6
v_gene: TRBV23-1

CDR3nt: TGTGCCAGCTCACCACGAGAAAAACAGGGAGTAACTGAAGCTTTCTTT
CDR3aa: CASSPREKQGVTEAFF
d_gene: NA
abundance: NA
j_gene: TRBJ1-1
v_gene: TRBV18

CDR3nt: TGCGCCAGCAGCTTGGTCGACGGGCAAGAGACCCAGTACTTC
CDR3aa: CASSLVDGQETQYF
d_gene: NA
abundance: NA
j_gene: TRBJ2-5
v_gene: TRBV5-1

CDR3nt: TGTGCCAGCAGTCAACAGGGGACGCGTTTGGGGTACACCTTC
CDR3aa: CASSQQGTRLGYTF
d_gene: TRBD1
abundance: NA
j_gene: TRBJ1-2
v_gene: TRBV14

CDR3nt: TGTGCCAGCAGTGGGGAAGGGGGGAGGCAGCCCCAGCATTTT
CDR3aa: CASSGEGGRQPQHF
d_gene: NA
abundance: NA
j_gene: TRBJ1-5
v_gene: TRBV2

CDR3nt: TGTGCCAGCAGCGTAGACATGAACTCTGGAAACACCATATATTTT
CDR3aa: CASSVDMNSGNTIYF
d_gene: NA
abundance: NA
j_gene: TRBJ1-3
v_gene: TRBV5-4